This is a list of T cell receptor beta chains from one sample in a study of blood T cell repertoires in COVID-19. Data came from immunoSEQ multiplex PCR; TCRdb stores just in-frame clones and leaves some out. The profile shows 270,000 or so clones, approximately 86% of them singletons. The sample comprised peripheral blood. Source of these receptors: a man aged 40-50 years with active or convalescent COVID-19. The CDR3 runs from the conserved cysteine through the conserved F or W. The order of the fields is CDR3 protein, CDR3 DNA, V gene, J gene, clone size, D gene. The D gene is left open where the match is weak. Size values are once, few and many counts, or a class for expanded clones, and some rows have none.

CDR3: CASSYGTSGAQETQYF
DNA: TGTGCCAGCAGCTACGGGACTAGCGGGGCCCAAGAGACCCAGTACTTC
V: TRBV7-6
J: TRBJ2-5
size: .
D: TRBD2

CDR3: CASMTGGLPYEQYF
DNA: TGTGCCAGCATGACAGGGGGTCTCCCTTACGAGCAGTACTTC
V: TRBV27
J: TRBJ2-7
size: once
D: TRBD1

CDR3: CASSSNPGLALEQFF
DNA: TGTGCCAGCAGCTCCAACCCGGGACTAGCACTGGAGCAGTTCTTC
V: TRBV7-3
J: TRBJ2-1
size: once
D: TRBD2

CDR3: CASSRPTTNEKLFF
DNA: TGTGCCAGTAGCCGCCCTACAACTAATGAAAAACTGTTTTTT
V: TRBV19
J: TRBJ1-4
size: .
D: .

CDR3: CATSRDSITGELFF
DNA: TGTGCCACCAGTCGGGACAGCATTACCGGGGAGCTGTTTTTT
V: TRBV24-1
J: TRBJ2-2
size: .
D: TRBD1

CDR3: CASQQGAAYNEQFF
DNA: TGTGCCAGCCAACAGGGGGCGGCCTACAATGAGCAGTTCTTC
V: TRBV19
J: TRBJ2-1
size: .
D: TRBD1

CDR3: CASSSGGVGNQPQHF
DNA: TGTGCCAGCAGTTCAGGGGGAGTAGGCAATCAGCCCCAGCATTTT
V: TRBV28
J: TRBJ1-5
size: .
D: TRBD1

CDR3: CASSSSGGRNQPQHF
DNA: TGTGCCAGCAGCTCCTCAGGGGGGAGGAATCAGCCCCAGCATTTT
V: TRBV7-8
J: TRBJ1-5
size: once
D: TRBD1

CDR3: CASSLMADNSPLHF
DNA: TGTGCCAGCAGCTTAATGGCAGATAATTCACCCCTCCACTTT
V: TRBV7-9
J: TRBJ1-6
size: .
D: .

CDR3: CASSPWGQGGNQPQHF
DNA: TGTGCCAGCAGCCCGTGGGGACAGGGTGGCAATCAGCCCCAGCATTTT
V: TRBV11-2
J: TRBJ1-5
size: .
D: TRBD1

CDR3: CASSLPGGSTNEKLFF
DNA: TGCGCCAGCAGCTTACCAGGGGGCTCTACTAATGAAAAACTGTTTTTT
V: TRBV5-1
J: TRBJ1-4
size: .
D: TRBD1

CDR3: CASSLSGYEQYF
DNA: TGTGCCAGCAGCCTATCGGGCTACGAGCAGTACTTC
V: TRBV7-9
J: TRBJ2-7
size: .
D: .

CDR3: CASSLTGTRGPNEQFF
DNA: TGTGCCAGCAGTTTAACCGGGACTAGGGGCCCGAATGAGCAGTTCTTC
V: TRBV27
J: TRBJ2-1
size: once
D: TRBD2

CDR3: CASSLGGARDSEQYF
DNA: TGCGCCAGCAGCTTGGGCGGGGCGCGGGATTCCGAGCAGTACTTC
V: TRBV5-1
J: TRBJ2-7
size: .
D: .

CDR3: CASEPRILGGSPLHF
DNA: TGTGCCAGCGAGCCAAGGATCCTAGGGGGTTCACCCCTCCACTTT
V: TRBV2
J: TRBJ1-6
size: .
D: .

CDR3: CASRTRTGNTGELFF
DNA: TGTGCCAGCAGAACCCGGACAGGGAACACCGGGGAGCTGTTTTTT
V: TRBV2
J: TRBJ2-2
size: once
D: TRBD1

CDR3: CGQSGTSYSNQPQHF
DNA: TGCGGACAATCCGGGACATCCTATAGCAATCAGCCCCAGCATTTT
V: TRBV19
J: TRBJ1-5
size: .
D: .

CDR3: CASSTGYRSPLHF
DNA: TGTGCCAGTAGCACAGGGTATCGGTCACCCCTCCACTTT
V: TRBV19
J: TRBJ1-6
size: .
D: .

CDR3: CASSLGLGGYEQYF
DNA: TGCGCCAGCAGCTTGGGCCTCGGGGGGTACGAGCAGTACTTC
V: TRBV5-1
J: TRBJ2-7
size: .
D: TRBD2

CDR3: CAIRARGRGGYTF
DNA: TGTGCCATCAGAGCAAGGGGAAGGGGTGGCTACACCTTC
V: TRBV10-3
J: TRBJ1-2
size: .
D: .

CDR3: CATGDRVGGANVLTF
DNA: TGTGCCACCGGCGACAGGGTGGGTGGGGCCAACGTCCTGACTTTC
V: TRBV24-1
J: TRBJ2-6
size: .
D: TRBD1

CDR3: CAIGAGGAGELFF
DNA: TGTGCCATCGGGGCGGGGGGTGCCGGGGAGCTGTTTTTT
V: TRBV10-3
J: TRBJ2-2
size: .
D: TRBD2

CDR3: CASSSGSGGGFSYNEQFF
DNA: TGTGCCAGCAGCTCTGGGAGTGGGGGGGGCTTCTCCTACAATGAGCAGTTCTTC
V: TRBV7-6
J: TRBJ2-1
size: .
D: .

CDR3: CASSLNEGRNSPLHF
DNA: TGTGCCAGCAGTTTAAACGAGGGTCGTAATTCACCCCTCCACTTT
V: TRBV28
J: TRBJ1-6
size: .
D: .

CDR3: CASSLQGSGYTF
DNA: TGTGCCAGCAGTTTACAGGGGAGCGGCTACACCTTC
V: TRBV12-3/TRBV12-4
J: TRBJ1-2
size: .
D: .

CDR3: CASTPRSSGNTIYF
DNA: TGTGCCAGTACCCCCCGGAGCTCTGGAAACACCATATATTTT
V: TRBV19
J: TRBJ1-3
size: .
D: .

CDR3: CASSFWGRQETQYF
DNA: TGTGCCAGCAGTTTTTGGGGCAGACAAGAGACCCAGTACTTC
V: TRBV28
J: TRBJ2-5
size: .
D: .

CDR3: CASSPRPGDQPQHF
DNA: TGTGCCAGCTCACCGAGACCGGGTGATCAGCCCCAGCATTTT
V: TRBV18
J: TRBJ1-5
size: .
D: .

CDR3: CASSSKQGASSPLHF
DNA: TGTGCCAGCAGTTCCAAACAGGGGGCAAGTTCACCCCTCCACTTT
V: TRBV6-5
J: TRBJ1-6
size: .
D: TRBD1

CDR3: CASTLTGELFF
DNA: TGTGCCAGTACGTTAACCGGGGAGCTGTTTTTT
V: TRBV19
J: TRBJ2-2
size: once
D: .

CDR3: CASSPGQIYEQYF
DNA: TGTGCCAGCAGCCCGGGACAGATCTACGAGCAGTACTTC
V: TRBV6-5
J: TRBJ2-7
size: .
D: TRBD1

CDR3: CASSPGQGVGETQYF
DNA: TGTGCCAGTAGTCCGGGTCAGGGGGTAGGAGAGACCCAGTACTTC
V: TRBV19
J: TRBJ2-5
size: .
D: TRBD1

CDR3: CASSLGVGAYEQYF
DNA: TGTGCCAGCAGCTTGGGGGTTGGAGCCTACGAGCAGTACTTC
V: TRBV5-6
J: TRBJ2-7
size: .
D: .

CDR3: CASSLWAGRQETQYF
DNA: TGTGCCAGCAGCTTGTGGGCGGGGCGACAGGAGACCCAGTACTTC
V: TRBV5-6
J: TRBJ2-5
size: .
D: .

CDR3: CASSMVLKQGSVF
DNA: TGTGCCAGTAGTATGGTCTTGAAACAGGGTTCGGTTTTT
V: TRBV19
J: TRBJ1-4
size: .
D: .

CDR3: CASSLQVASTEAFF
DNA: TGTGCCAGCAGCTTACAAGTCGCGAGCACTGAAGCTTTCTTT
V: TRBV11-2
J: TRBJ1-1
size: .
D: .

CDR3: CASRWTGITDTQYF
DNA: TGTGCCAGCAGATGGACAGGGATTACAGATACGCAGTATTTT
V: TRBV25-1
J: TRBJ2-3
size: .
D: TRBD1

CDR3: CASSLLLYTF
DNA: TGTGCCAGCAGCTTACTCCTTTACACCTTC
V: TRBV7-9
J: TRBJ1-2
size: .
D: .

CDR3: CATSGTGMNTEAFF
DNA: TGTGCCACCAGTGGTACCGGGATGAACACTGAAGCTTTCTTT
V: TRBV24-1
J: TRBJ1-1
size: .
D: .

CDR3: CASSQVQGGTSGSPLHF
DNA: TGTGCCAGCAGCCAAGTTCAGGGTGGGACAAGCGGATCACCCCTCCACTTT
V: TRBV14
J: TRBJ1-6
size: .
D: .

CDR3: CASSAGQGMGNTEAFF
DNA: TGTGCCAGCAGCGCAGGACAGGGGATGGGGAACACTGAAGCTTTCTTT
V: TRBV9
J: TRBJ1-1
size: .
D: TRBD1

CDR3: CASNGGSSYNEQFF
DNA: TGTGCCAGCAACGGGGGAAGCTCCTACAATGAGCAGTTCTTC
V: TRBV9
J: TRBJ2-1
size: .
D: .

CDR3: CASSLGQLNTDTQYF
DNA: TGTGCCAGCAGCCTGGGACAGCTTAACACAGATACGCAGTATTTT
V: TRBV13
J: TRBJ2-3
size: .
D: TRBD1

CDR3: CATSDRPGVRTLQYF
DNA: TGTGCCACCAGTGACCGCCCCGGGGTTAGGACCCTACAGTACTTC
V: TRBV24-1
J: TRBJ2-7
size: .
D: .

CDR3: CASSFGGLGFGTEAFF
DNA: TGTGCCAGCAGCTTCGGAGGTTTGGGGTTCGGCACTGAAGCTTTCTTT
V: TRBV5-4
J: TRBJ1-1
size: .
D: .

CDR3: CASSESGTSGTNTDTQYF
DNA: TGCGCCAGCAGTGAGTCCGGGACTAGCGGGACCAACACAGATACGCAGTATTTT
V: TRBV10-1
J: TRBJ2-3
size: .
D: TRBD2

CDR3: CASSPHRGPLFFDTQYF
DNA: TGTGCCAGCAGTCCTCACAGGGGACCGTTGTTTTTTGATACGCAGTATTTT
V: TRBV11-3
J: TRBJ2-3
size: .
D: TRBD1

CDR3: CSVGQGNQPQHF
DNA: TGCAGCGTTGGTCAGGGGAATCAGCCCCAGCATTTT
V: TRBV29-1
J: TRBJ1-5
size: once
D: .

CDR3: CASSYTNRGRIEAFF
DNA: TGTGCCAGCAGTTACACTAACAGGGGGCGAATTGAAGCTTTCTTT
V: TRBV6-5
J: TRBJ1-1
size: .
D: TRBD1

CDR3: CAISESVGSNYGYTF
DNA: TGTGCCATCAGCGAGTCGGTTGGCAGTAACTATGGCTACACCTTC
V: TRBV10-3
J: TRBJ1-2
size: .
D: .

CDR3: CASSPRGTDTQYF
DNA: TGTGCCAGCAGCCCCCGGGGCACAGATACGCAGTATTTT
V: TRBV3-1/TRBV3-2
J: TRBJ2-3
size: .
D: .

CDR3: CASSSNLGQVTEAFF
DNA: TGTGCCAGCAGTTCCAACTTGGGACAGGTAACTGAAGCTTTCTTT
V: TRBV2
J: TRBJ1-1
size: .
D: TRBD1

CDR3: CASSALQGAFTGYYGYTF
DNA: TGTGCCAGCAGTGCCCTACAGGGGGCGTTCACGGGCTACTATGGCTACACCTTC
V: TRBV6-1
J: TRBJ1-2
size: few
D: TRBD1

CDR3: CASSLSRDRVSPLHF
DNA: TGTGCCAGTAGTTTGTCCCGGGACAGGGTCTCACCCCTCCACTTT
V: TRBV19
J: TRBJ1-6
size: few
D: TRBD1

CDR3: CASSSYLQGEGNYGYTF
DNA: TGCGCCAGCAGCTCATATTTACAGGGCGAAGGTAACTATGGCTACACCTTC
V: TRBV5-1
J: TRBJ1-2
size: .
D: .

CDR3: CASSSSLTYNEQFF
DNA: TGTGCCAGCAGCTCCTCCCTTACCTACAATGAGCAGTTCTTC
V: TRBV6-5
J: TRBJ2-1
size: .
D: .

CDR3: CASNIVEGLMGDTQYF
DNA: TGTGCCAGCAACATAGTAGAGGGCCTGATGGGAGATACGCAGTATTTT
V: TRBV7-8
J: TRBJ2-3
size: .
D: .